This entry lists 25 T cell receptor beta chains sequenced from one sample in a study of sequential checkpoint blockade in melanoma. Treatment given: randomized to nivolumab then ipilimumab (arm A) or the reverse (arm B). Here immunoSEQ multiplex PCR was the method, and the copy in TCRdb shows in-frame clones only, minus some. This sample has about 22,000 clones; 75% to 90% occur once, and the top ten carry around 25%. Here the sequenced sample was CD8+ T cells sorted from blood (inferred from file names), taken from a patient given nivolumab and ipilimumab in sequence. The receptor set was obtained from a human donor with melanoma.

The chain recombines TRBV10-1 with TRBJ2-5; TRBD1 matches 8 bases. The V and J ends lost 5 bases and 1 base, in that order; junction bases with no gene match: 6. This CDR3 has 15 amino acids. CDR1 and CDR2 from the germline V gene are WNHNN and SYGVQD (reference sequence). The CDR3 nucleotides are TGCGCCAGCAGTCCCGGGACAGGAGCCCAAGAGACCCAGTACTTC. As protein: CASSPGTGAQETQYF.

The V call is TRBV11-2, the J call TRBJ1-4, with 10 bases matching TRBD1. Germline lookup yields CDR1 SGHAT and CDR2 FQNNGV. The CDR3 runs to 15 residues. The ends lost 4 bases at V and 8 bases at J; junction bases unmatched: 7. The CDR3 nucleotides read TGTGCCAGCAGCTCGGACAGGGGGGTTTTGGAAAAACTGTTTTTT. Translation: CASSSDRGVLEKLFF.

This clone was counted a single time. This chain joins TRBV11-2 and TRBJ2-7; D may be TRBD2 (5 bases). The CDR3 runs 15 residues. Germline CDR1 is SGHAT and CDR2 is FQNNGV. V was trimmed by 5 bases and J by 3 bases, leaving 17 bases between them. For the CDR3, the DNA is TGTGCCAGCAGCGCCCCGGGATTGCTACTCTACGAGCAGTACTTC. It specifies CASSAPGLLLYEQYF. Together with reference TRBV11-2 and TRBJ2-7, the CDR3 gives the full variable domain: EAGVAQSPRYKIIEKRQSVAFWCNPISGHATLYWYQQILGQGPKLLIQFQNNGVVDDSQLPKDRFSAERLKGVDSTLKIQPAKLEDSAVYLCASSAPGLLLYEQYFGPGTRLTVT.

Concerning this clone itself: Other DNA sequences within the sample encode an identical CDR3. J is TRBJ2-7 and V is TRBV27; possibly TRBD2 for D (6 bases). Germline-derived CDR1 and CDR2 are MNHEY and SMNVEV (reference sequence). The CDR3 is 11 residues long. The V gene lost 6 bases and the J gene lost 6 bases, with 9 bases spanning the gap. The CDR3 sequence: CASRWGGEQYF. In DNA form, the CDR3 reads TGTGCCAGCAGATGGGGAGGCGAGCAGTACTTC.

V and J are TRBV7-9 and TRBJ1-5; 10 bases agree with TRBD1. Trimming took 6 bases from V and 3 from J; bases not matched to a gene: 14. The CDR3 runs 18 residues. Germline V gives CDR1 SEHNR, CDR2 FQNEAQ (reference sequence). The CDR3 protein is CASSSVAGTGANNQPQHF. The CDR3, as DNA: TGTGCCAGCAGTTCAGTCGCCGGGACAGGGGCTAACAATCAGCCCCAGCATTTT.

This clone appeared a single time. V and J are TRBV13 and TRBJ2-7; 8 nucleotides align to TRBD2. V was clipped by 1 base and J by 0 bases; unmatched bases: 5. This CDR3 region has 16 residues. Germline V gene sequence: CDR1 PRHDT, CDR2 FYEKMQ (reference sequence). In nucleotides, the CDR3 is TGTGCCAGCAGCTTAGAACGGGGGGGTAGCTCCTACGAGCAGTACTTC. It codes for CASSLERGGSSYEQYF.

The V and J genes are TRBV27 and TRBJ2-4, with 8 positions matching TRBD2. This CDR3 has 17 residues. Germline V gene sequence: CDR1 MNHEY, CDR2 SMNVEV (reference sequence). V was clipped by 6 bases and J by 15 bases; unmatched bases: 25. CDR3 sequence: CASSLTGTDDSGVGRYF. In DNA form, the CDR3 reads TGTGCCAGCAGCTTGACCGGGACGGATGATAGCGGGGTTGGTCGGTACTTC.

A single count supports this clone. J is TRBJ2-7 and V is TRBV27; no firm D call. The germline CDR1 and CDR2 sequences are MNHEY and SMNVEV (reference sequence). The CDR3 runs 15 residues. Trimming cost V 5 bases and J 0 bases, with 14 bases left between them. CDR3 residues: CASSVRPRSSYEQYF. The CDR3 DNA follows: TGTGCCAGCAGTGTTAGGCCACGGAGCTCCTACGAGCAGTACTTC.

V usage is TRBV4-3 and J usage is TRBJ2-7; 10 nucleotides align to TRBD1. In germline, CDR1 is LGHNA, CDR2 YSLEER. The CDR3 length is 20 residues. V gave up 2 bases and J gave up 6 bases; unmatched junction bases: 22. For the CDR3, the DNA is TGCGCCAGCAGCCAAAGGACGGCGGGTAGTAGGGGACAGGGGTCGATCGAGCAGTACTTC. Translated, it gives CASSQRTAGSRGQGSIEQYF.

The rearrangement uses TRBV19 and TRBJ2-5, with 12 nucleotides matching TRBD1. The J call may not be correct, given that the DNA end is closer to TRBJ2-7. The germline CDR1 and CDR2 sequences are LNHDA and SQIVND (reference sequence). The CDR3 has 13 amino acids. CDR3 residues: CASMGQGADEQYF. The CDR3 DNA reads TGTGCCAGTATGGGACAGGGGGCCGACGAGCAGTACTTC.

The genes are TRBV7-8 and TRBJ2-3, with D perhaps matching TRBD2 (7 bases). The V gene lost 5 bases and the J gene lost 2 bases, with 14 bases spanning the gap. The CDR3 sequence is 15 residues long. CDR1 and CDR2 (germline): SGHVS, FQNEAQ. This chain's CDR3 is CASSPLGGDTDTQYF. In nucleotides, the CDR3 is TGTGCCAGCAGCCCCTTAGGGGGGGACACAGATACGCAGTATTTT.

The chain recombines TRBV4-1 with TRBJ2-2, with 8 bases fitting TRBD1. CDR1 and CDR2 (germline): MGHRA, YSYEKL. V gave up 0 bases and J gave up 5 bases; unmatched junction bases: 2. There are 15 residues in the CDR3. CDR3 in DNA: TGCGCCAGCAGCCAAGACAGGGGGCGGACCGGGGAGCTGTTTTTT. Protein product: CASSQDRGRTGELFF.

V and J are TRBV7-7 and TRBJ1-1; no clear D. The germline CDR1 and CDR2 sequences are SSHAT and FNYEAQ (reference sequence). The V gene lost 5 bases and the J gene lost 1 base, with 8 bases spanning the gap. The CDR3 runs 13 residues. The CDR3 sequence: CASSLDKNTEAFF. DNA for the CDR3: TGTGCCAGCAGCCTAGACAAGAACACTGAAGCTTTCTTT. The full variable domain, rest sourced from reference TRBV7-7 and TRBJ1-1, is GAGVSQSPRYKVTKRGQDVTLRCDPISSHATLYWYQQALGQGPEFLTYFNYEAQPDKSGLPSDRFSAERPEGSISTLTIQRTEQRDSAMYRCASSLDKNTEAFFGQGTRLTVV.

The chain employs TRBV5-6 and TRBJ2-1, with 11 bases identical to TRBD2. Trimming removed 0 bases from V and 9 bases from J; junction bases left unmatched: 11. Looked up from germline, CDR1 is SGHDT and CDR2 is YYEEEE. The CDR3 contains 17 residues. The CDR3 DNA is TGTGCCAGCAGCTTGGCTCTAGCGGGAGGCCCCGAGCCTGAGCAGTTCTTC. Translation: CASSLALAGGPEPEQFF.

This clone was seen only a few times. The chain carries TRBV2 and TRBJ2-7, with D hard to call. Germline CDR1 and CDR2: SNHLY and FYNNEI. The V end lost 6 bases, the J end lost 2 bases, and 5 bases lay between the germline ends. This CDR3 is 11 amino acids long. CDR3 amino acids: CASRGPYEQYF. In DNA, the CDR3 is TGTGCCAGCAGGGGCCCCTACGAGCAGTACTTC. The full variable domain, with the rest looked up from reference TRBV2 and TRBJ2-7, is EPEVTQTPSHQVTQMGQEVILRCVPISNHLYFYWYRQILGQKVEFLVSFYNNEISEKSEIFDDQFSVERPDGSNFTLKIRSTKLEDSAMYFCASRGPYEQYFGPGTRLTVT.

This rearrangement joins TRBV6-5 to TRBJ2-5; the D gene is possibly TRBD1 (5 bases). The CDR3 length is 15 residues. V shed 0 bases and J shed 2 bases, with 10 bases lying between them. CDR1 and CDR2 (germline): MNHEY, SVGAGI. In DNA form, the CDR3 reads TGTGCCAGCAGTTACTCCGGACACCAACAAGAGACCCAGTACTTC. This translates into CASSYSGHQQETQYF.

The V and J genes are TRBV6-5 and TRBJ2-3, with D perhaps TRBD1 (6 bases). Germline CDR1 is MNHEY and CDR2 is SVGAGI. V lost 5 bases and J lost 0, with 12 bases in between. The CDR3 spans 15 residues. This CDR3 reads CASSPTGPSTDTQYF. CDR3 DNA: TGTGCCAGCAGTCCGACAGGCCCCAGCACAGATACGCAGTATTTT.

This clone was seen just once. This sequence joins TRBV4-1 and TRBJ1-2; a possible D gene is TRBD1 (5 bases). V lost 1 base and J lost 3, with 9 bases in between. Germline CDR1 MGHRA, CDR2 YSYEKL. This CDR3 contains 14 residues. The CDR3 DNA sequence: TGCGCCAGCAGCCAAGCAGGGACTCACTATGGCTACACCTTC. Its translation is CASSQAGTHYGYTF.

This chain uses TRBV15 with TRBJ2-2, with D perhaps TRBD1 (5 bases). With 7 bases removed from V and 0 bases from J, the gap between germline ends came to 15 bases. This CDR3 has 16 residues. Per the germline V gene, CDR1 is LNHNV and CDR2 is YYDKDF (reference sequence). The DNA for the CDR3 is TGTGCCACCAAGGCCAGGGTAATCACGAACACCGGGGAGCTGTTTTTT. Amino acids: CATKARVITNTGELFF.

This clone is a singleton in its sample. The CDR3 loop reads CASSLEVAGGWSSYEQYF. The CDR3 DNA sequence: TGCGCCAGCAGCTTGGAAGTAGCGGGAGGCTGGAGCTCCTACGAGCAGTACTTC. V is TRBV5-1 and J is TRBJ2-5, with 10 nucleotides matching TRBD2. The DNA matches TRBJ2-7 better at its end, which makes the J call doubtful. The V gene's germline CDR1 is SGHRS and CDR2 YFSETQ. The length of the CDR3 is 18 residues.

In its sample, this clone was seen a few times. The chain employs TRBV10-3 and TRBJ2-3; 10 bases map to TRBD1. CDR1 is ENHRY, CDR2 SYGVKD, per germline. The CDR3 has 14 amino acids. Trimming took 11 bases from V and 2 from J; bases not matched to a gene: 7. CDR3 region: CAAAGTGATDTQYF. The CDR3 coding sequence is TGTGCCGCGGCCGGGACAGGGGCCACAGATACGCAGTATTTT.

V usage is TRBV5-4 and J usage is TRBJ2-7; 11 bases map to TRBD2. After removal of 4 bases from V and 1 base from J, the junction contained 4 bases not matched to a gene. Per germline, CDR1 SGHNT and CDR2 YYREEE (reference sequence). The CDR3 spans 15 residues. CDR3 region: CASSQLAGESYEQYF. The CDR3, as DNA: TGTGCCAGCAGCCAACTAGCGGGGGAATCCTACGAGCAGTACTTC.

This chain links TRBV5-6 with TRBJ1-5, with 10 bases aligning to TRBD1. Germline trimming cut 1 base from V and 4 bases from J; bases unmatched to any gene: 2. The CDR3 loop spans 15 amino acids. Germline V gene sequence: CDR1 SGHDT, CDR2 YYEEEE. This chain's CDR3 is CASSLRDRGNQPQHF. The CDR3 nucleotides read TGTGCCAGCAGCTTGAGGGACAGGGGTAATCAGCCCCAGCATTTT.

V is TRBV14 and J is TRBJ2-1, with D perhaps given as TRBD1 or TRBD2 (9 bases each). Looked up from germline, CDR1 is SGHDN and CDR2 is FVKESK. Trimming removed 4 bases from V and 0 bases from J, with 22 bases in between. The CDR3 extends over 19 amino acids. CDR3 protein: CASSRTGVQRGASYNEQFF. The DNA of the CDR3 is TGTGCCAGCAGCCGGACAGGGGTTCAGCGGGGGGCCTCCTACAATGAGCAGTTCTTC.

This clone was seen only once. This sequence joins TRBV7-9 and TRBJ1-2, with 9 bases that match TRBD1. With 5 bases clipped from V and 8 bases from J, the junction kept 15 bases outside the gene matches. CDR3 length: 16 residues. The germline V gene has CDR1 SEHNR and CDR2 FQNEAQ (reference sequence). The CDR3 nucleotides are TGTGCCAGCAGCCCCGTAGGGGACAGGGCTATATGGGGCTACACCTTC. Its translation: CASSPVGDRAIWGYTF.